The T cell receptor beta chain under discussion was sequenced for a study of cytomegalovirus exposure and HLA in healthy donors. Whole-study results and caveats: At a 0.05 false discovery rate, a later analysis found 16,951 TCR beta sequences to be associated with HLA alleles. Researchers reported that a few CMV-associated chains were confirmed in vitro as CMV antigen-specific.

Healthy bone marrow donors formed the donor group. V gave up 6 bases and J gave up 4 bases, with 15 bases separating them. Germline-derived CDR1 and CDR2 are SQVTM and ANQGSEA. The CDR3 spans 14 residues. The study ran its PCR with 60 Vbeta and 13 Jbeta primers. Clones were read by immunoSEQ multiplex PCR, and TCRdb kept only the in-frame ones, dropping some. The sample has 190,000 or so clones; roughly 80% are singletons. About this clone itself: Its antigen is still unknown.

This receptor was obtained from a man aged 50 to 60 in good health and CMV-seronegative. The sample was PBMCs. V is TRBV29-1 and J is TRBJ2-2; D may be TRBD1 (6 bases). The CDR3 DNA is TGCAGCGTCGTGAAACAGGGAATCACCGGGGAGCTGTTTTTT. It is translated as CSVVKQGITGELFF.